This entry lists 19 T cell receptor beta chains sequenced from one sample in a study of graft-versus-host responses after intestinal transplantation. Using immunoSEQ multiplex PCR, the repertoire was profiled, and TCRdb retains in-frame clones only, with some absent. The data hold more than 100,000 clones, with approximately 93% observed a single time. Their recognized antigens are unknown. The sequences come from unstimulated CD8+ T cells sorted from spleen or lymph node cells, collected before intestinal transplant. These receptors were collected from a human donor who received an intestinal transplant.

CDR3 sequence: CASSLGGDQPQHF. The CDR3 bases are TGTGCCAGCAGCTTGGGGGGGGATCAGCCCCAGCATTTT. V is TRBV5-6 and J is TRBJ1-5, with a tentative D call TRBD1 (5 bases). The germline V gene encodes CDR1 SGHDT and CDR2 YYEEEE. Trimming took off 0 bases at V and 5 bases at J, with 6 bases between the two ends. The CDR3 has 13 residues. Filled out from reference TRBV5-6 and TRBJ1-5, the complete variable domain reads DAGVTQSPTHLIKTRGQQVTLRCSPKSGHDTVSWYQQALGQGPQFIFQYYEEEERQRGNFPDRFSGHQFPNYSSELNVNALLLGDSALYLCASSLGGDQPQHFGDGTRLSIL.

This chain joins TRBV7-6 and TRBJ2-2, with 13 bases lining up with TRBD2. Germline CDR1 SGHVS, CDR2 FNYEAQ. J gave up 5 bases and V 5 bases, and 14 bases lay outside the gene matches. This CDR3 has 19 residues. Written as DNA, the CDR3 is TGTGCCAGCAGCCCCGTGCGACTAGCGGGGGGCAATGGTACCGGGGAGCTGTTTTTT. Amino acid sequence: CASSPVRLAGGNGTGELFF.

The V and J genes are TRBV19 and TRBJ1-1, with D uncertain. CDR1 and CDR2 (germline): LNHDA, SQIVND (reference sequence). This CDR3 is 12 amino acids long. V lost 5 bases to trimming and J lost 4 bases, with 8 bases between them. This CDR3 reads CASSPPGTEAFF. The CDR3 DNA follows: TGTGCCAGTAGTCCCCCCGGCACTGAAGCTTTCTTT.

The chain recombines TRBV10-3 with TRBJ2-2; 8 bases match TRBD1. V lost 5 bases and J lost 1; bases outside the gene matches: 6. Germline CDR1 and CDR2: ENHRY and SYGVKD. The CDR3 has 16 amino acids. Here the CDR3 reads CAISTTDRENTGELFF. CDR3 bases: TGTGCCATCAGTACAACGGACAGGGAGAACACCGGGGAGCTGTTTTTT.

The J gene is TRBJ1-3, the V gene TRBV7-9, with D possibly matching TRBD1 (6 bases). Between the trimmed V and J ends, which lost 2 bases and 3 bases, there was a span of 23 bases. The CDR3 length is 19 residues. Germline V gives CDR1 SEHNR, CDR2 FQNEAQ (reference sequence). The DNA for the CDR3 is TGTGCCAGCAGCTTAAGGGGGGTGGCGGGATCGCCAGATGGAAACACCATATATTTT. This codes for CASSLRGVAGSPDGNTIYF.

The genes are TRBV13 and TRBJ2-1; a possible D gene is TRBD2 (6 bases). Trimming took 6 bases from V and 0 from J, leaving 12 bases between them. The CDR3 has 15 residues. Germline CDR1 PRHDT, CDR2 FYEKMQ (reference sequence). CDR3 amino acids: CASRTGSASYNEQFF. Here the CDR3 DNA reads TGTGCCAGCAGAACCGGGAGCGCCTCCTACAATGAGCAGTTCTTC.

This clone was recorded only once. The rearrangement links TRBV9 to TRBJ2-7, with TRBD2 matching 8 bases. J lost 2 bases, V lost 0 bases, and 1 base had no gene match. The CDR3 sequence is 14 residues long. CDR1 and CDR2 from the germline V gene are SGDLS and YYNGEE. The CDR3 protein is CASSVGAGAYEQYF. CDR3 DNA sequence: TGTGCCAGCAGCGTAGGAGCGGGGGCCTACGAGCAGTACTTC.

The V gene is TRBV5-1, the J gene TRBJ2-7; 9 positions agree with TRBD2. Germline assignment: CDR1 SGHRS and CDR2 YFSETQ. V dropped 4 bases and J dropped 0; count of bases not matched to a gene: 2. The CDR3 sequence is 14 residues long. CDR3 protein: CASSSSGGSYEQYF. CDR3 coding DNA: TGCGCCAGCAGCAGTAGCGGGGGCTCCTACGAGCAGTACTTC.

The chain links TRBV5-6 to TRBJ1-5, with TRBD1 matching 10 bases. CDR1 is SGHDT, CDR2 YYEEEE, per germline. After removal of 2 bases from V and 9 bases from J, the junction contained 11 bases not matched to a gene. The CDR3 covers 16 residues. CDR3 coding DNA: TGTGCCAGCAGCTTCATGGGACAGGGGTCAGGAAGGCCCCAGCATTTT. It encodes CASSFMGQGSGRPQHF. The variable domain in full, completed from reference TRBV5-6 and TRBJ1-5, reads DAGVTQSPTHLIKTRGQQVTLRCSPKSGHDTVSWYQQALGQGPQFIFQYYEEEERQRGNFPDRFSGHQFPNYSSELNVNALLLGDSALYLCASSFMGQGSGRPQHFGDGTRLSIL.

The chain couples TRBV27 to TRBJ1-1; perhaps TRBD1 as D (6 bases). Per germline, CDR1 MNHEY and CDR2 SMNVEV (reference sequence). V dropped 5 bases and J dropped 1 base, with 23 bases sitting between them. The CDR3 sequence is 18 residues long. CDR3 sequence: CASSPNRQVFEENTEAFF. DNA for the CDR3: TGTGCCAGCAGTCCAAATCGACAGGTATTCGAAGAGAACACTGAAGCTTTCTTT.

The gene calls are TRBV27 and TRBJ1-1, with a weak D call TRBD1 (5 bases). V lost 0 bases and J 4 bases, leaving 9 bases between the germline ends. Germline lookup yields CDR1 MNHEY and CDR2 SMNVEV (reference sequence). The CDR3 sequence is 14 residues long. The chain's CDR3 is CASSLSGGSTEAFF. CDR3 bases: TGTGCCAGCAGTTTATCGGGGGGATCCACTGAAGCTTTCTTT.

This chain links TRBV7-9 with TRBJ1-1, with TRBD1 as a possible D gene (5 bases). The CDR3 totals 15 residues. Trimming pared 1 base from V and 2 bases from J, leaving 11 bases between. Germline-derived CDR1 and CDR2 are SEHNR and FQNEAQ (reference sequence). CDR3: CASSLEGRGNTEAFF. CDR3 in DNA: TGTGCCAGCAGCTTAGAGGGAAGGGGTAACACTGAAGCTTTCTTT.

This chain links TRBV6-5 with TRBJ2-5, with 10 bases lining up with TRBD1. The CDR3 loop spans 15 amino acids. Germline CDR1 MNHEY, CDR2 SVGAGI. J lost 4 bases, V lost 2 bases, and 4 bases had no gene match. The CDR3 spells CASSYPTGGIETQYF. Here the CDR3 DNA reads TGTGCCAGCAGTTACCCGACAGGGGGCATAGAGACCCAGTACTTC.

The chain links TRBV11-2 to TRBJ1-6; 8 bases are shared with TRBD1. Germline CDR1 SGHAT, CDR2 FQNNGV. V was pared by 0 bases and J by 6 bases, with 16 bases of the junction left unmatched. The CDR3 totals 20 residues. CDR3 DNA: TGTGCCAGCAGCTTAGATCCCCGACAGGGGCCGAGGATATCTAATTCACCCCTCCACTTT. Translated: CASSLDPRQGPRISNSPLHF.

J is TRBJ2-1 and V is TRBV5-6, with a tentative D call TRBD1 (6 bases). V was trimmed by 1 base and J by 8 bases, leaving 16 bases between them. Germline V gene sequence: CDR1 SGHDT, CDR2 YYEEEE. The CDR3 has 15 residues. The CDR3 sequence is CASSLRLGAGDEQFF. Here the CDR3 DNA reads TGTGCCAGCAGCTTGAGGCTGGGGGCCGGGGATGAGCAGTTCTTC.

The V call is TRBV13, the J call TRBJ2-3; TRBD1 matches at 7 bases. Germline CDR1 and CDR2: PRHDT and FYEKMQ (reference sequence). V trimming: 5 bases; J trimming: 6 bases; junction bases outside the gene matches: 11. The CDR3 has 15 amino acids. In DNA, the CDR3 is TGTGCCAGCAGCGCCGGACAGGTCTCCGTGGATACGCAGTATTTT. It translates to CASSAGQVSVDTQYF.

This clone was counted a few times. This sequence joins TRBV28 and TRBJ1-3; no clear D. V shed 5 bases and J shed 1 base, with 9 bases lying between them. The V gene's germline CDR1 is MDHEN and CDR2 SYDVKM. This CDR3 comprises 14 residues. This chain's CDR3 is CASSPVDSGNTIYF. CDR3 DNA sequence: TGTGCCAGCAGTCCTGTAGATTCTGGAAACACCATATATTTT.

V gene TRBV2 combines with J gene TRBJ1-1; D not resolved. Germline V gives CDR1 SNHLY, CDR2 FYNNEI. Trimming shortened V by 4 bases and J by 1 base, and 4 bases separated the two germline ends. The CDR3 runs to 12 residues. The CDR3 loop reads CASSGENTEAFF. The CDR3 nucleotides read TGTGCCAGCAGTGGAGAGAACACTGAAGCTTTCTTT.

This clone was seen only a few times. The rearrangement uses TRBV2 and TRBJ1-2; 7 nucleotides match TRBD1. The CDR3 is 16 amino acids. Germline values: CDR1 SNHLY, CDR2 FYNNEI. V was clipped by 3 bases and J by 5 bases; unmatched bases: 12. The chain's CDR3 is CASSDYDEGAVYGYTF. The CDR3 DNA follows: TGTGCCAGCAGTGATTATGATGAGGGGGCGGTTTATGGCTACACCTTC.